The clone carrying this TCR beta chain came up many times. Patients with uncontrolled infections, other autoimmune diseases, pregnancy or lactation were excluded. Based on clinical symptoms, serum thyroxine and TRAb, thyroid ultrasound and orbital computed tomography, diagnoses were reached. From germline, CDR1 is DFQATT and CDR2 SNEGSKA (reference sequence). The CDR3 contains 13 residues. The V end was cut by 0 bases, the J end by 3 bases, with 5 bases between. This entry is derived from a study of T cells in Graves' hyperthyroidism and ophthalmopathy. Amplified TCR beta CDR3 regions came from RNA transcripts. First-round RT-PCR targeting the TCR CDR3 was performed with the HTBI primer set. Each CDR3 protein is one row after TCRdb ran MiXCR on the multiplex PCR reads. The table has around 580,000 distinct CDR3 sequences, roughly 50% seen once; the top ten hold around 7.7%.

Material for sequencing was peripheral blood or thyroid tissue (not recorded which). The receptor was derived from a woman between 18 and 29 years old with Graves' hyperthyroidism. The rearrangement joins TRBV20-1 to TRBJ2-2; D gene unclear. In nucleotides, the CDR3 is TGCAGTGCTAGAGATCGGGACACCGGGGAGCTGTTTTTT. Its protein is CSARDRDTGELFF.